Shown below are 15 T cell receptor beta chains from a single sample sequenced in a study of OX40 agonist ivuxolimab in advanced cancers. Method: immunoSEQ multiplex PCR; TCRdb's copy keeps in-frame clones and lacks some. The sample lists some 50,000 clones, under 90% occurring once. The specimen was CD4+ or CD8+ T cells sorted from blood, collected in a trial of the OX40 agonist ivuxolimab. The receptors derive from an adult with an advanced solid tumor such as melanoma, head and neck, liver or kidney cancer.

The chain joins TRBV4-3 to TRBJ2-7; D may correspond to TRBD1 or TRBD2 (5 bases each). Trimming shortened V by 0 bases and J by 5 bases, and 11 bases separated the two germline ends. Germline V gene data show CDR1 as LGHNA and CDR2 as YSLEER. This CDR3 has 14 amino acids. The CDR3 sequence is CASSQEVWDHEQYF. The DNA of the CDR3 is TGCGCCAGCAGCCAAGAGGTGTGGGACCACGAGCAGTACTTC.

The chain couples TRBV20-1 to TRBJ1-2, with TRBD1 as a possible D gene (5 bases). This CDR3 has 10 amino acids. Trimming stripped 6 bases from V and 8 bases from J, with 10 bases between. CDR1 and CDR2 from the germline V gene are DFQATT and SNEGSKA (reference sequence). In DNA form, the CDR3 reads TGCAGTGCCAAGTGGGGCGGCTACACCTTC. Amino acids: CSAKWGGYTF.

The chain couples TRBV7-9 to TRBJ1-4; D not resolved. Trimming pared 4 bases from V and 0 bases from J, leaving 3 bases between. Germline CDR1 reads SEHNR; CDR2 reads FQNEAQ (reference sequence). The CDR3 totals 13 residues. For the CDR3, the DNA is TGTGCCAGCAGCTCCACAACTAATGAAAAACTGTTTTTT. Its protein is CASSSTTNEKLFF.

The chain recombines TRBV4-1 with TRBJ1-5; weak D call: TRBD1 (6 bases). The CDR3 has 16 amino acids. Germline V gene lookup returns CDR1 MGHRA and CDR2 YSYEKL. Trimming pared 4 bases from V and 3 bases from J, leaving 16 bases between. The CDR3 nucleotides are TGCGCCAGCAGCCCCGGGGGGCAGGAGTACAATCAGCCCCAGCATTTT. It yields the protein CASSPGGQEYNQPQHF.

The chain recombines TRBV27 with TRBJ2-5, with D possibly called TRBD1 or TRBD2 (5 bases each). The CDR3 has 14 amino acids. Germline loops: CDR1 MNHEY, CDR2 SMNVEV (reference sequence). The ends were cut back, 4 bases at V and 3 bases at J, with 12 bases in the middle. The CDR3: CASSYSWGKETQYF. Here the CDR3 DNA reads TGTGCCAGCAGTTATAGCTGGGGGAAAGAGACCCAGTACTTC.

The chain employs TRBV28 and TRBJ1-2; TRBD1 might be the D (5 bases). V was pared by 3 bases and J by 7 bases, with 9 bases between. Germline V gene data show CDR1 as MDHEN and CDR2 as SYDVKM. This CDR3 region has 12 residues. CDR3 amino acids: CASSFREFGYTF. CDR3 coding DNA: TGTGCCAGCAGTTTCAGGGAGTTTGGCTACACCTTC.

The genes are TRBV18 and TRBJ2-1; tentative D call: TRBD2 (6 bases). Germline V lookup: CDR1 KGHSH, CDR2 LQKENI. V was shortened by 6 bases and J by 4 bases, with 22 bases between the two germline ends. This CDR3 spans 17 amino acids. CDR3 coding DNA: TGTGCCAGCTCGCTTCCCTTTGGGGACTGGCGTTACAATGAGCAGTTCTTC. Amino acids: CASSLPFGDWRYNEQFF.

The V call is TRBV9, the J call TRBJ2-7, with 9 bases that match TRBD1. CDR1 and CDR2 from the germline V gene are SGDLS and YYNGEE. V dropped 2 bases and J dropped 6; count of bases not matched to a gene: 15. CDR3 length equals 17 residues. The CDR3 loop is CASSVTGQGTVSGEQYF. CDR3 DNA: TGTGCCAGCAGCGTTACCGGACAGGGGACCGTGTCGGGCGAGCAGTACTTC.

The rearrangement joins TRBV7-8 to TRBJ2-3; no clear D. Per the germline V gene, CDR1 is SGHVS and CDR2 is FQNEAQ. The CDR3 consists of 16 residues. V was trimmed by 4 bases and J by 2 bases, leaving 16 bases between them. CDR3 sequence reads: CASSSTVPIDTDTQYF. CDR3 in DNA: TGTGCCAGCAGCTCCACAGTGCCCATCGACACAGATACGCAGTATTTT.

The genes are TRBV2 and TRBJ2-3; D is ambiguous. Trimming removed 5 bases from V and 2 bases from J, with 8 bases in between. Germline CDR1 and CDR2: SNHLY and FYNNEI. The CDR3 contains 13 residues. Here the CDR3 reads CASSTPFTDTQYF. As DNA, the CDR3 is TGTGCCAGCAGTACTCCTTTCACAGATACGCAGTATTTT.

The chain couples TRBV1 to TRBJ2-7; TRBD2 is the table's D call and was not checked against the DNA. TRBV1 is listed as a pseudogene. The CDR3 sequence is 17 residues long. CDR3 DNA sequence: TGCACCAGCAGCCAAGCAATCCCCGGGACTTCCGCCTACGAGCAGTACTTC. It yields the protein CTSSQAIPGTSAYEQYF.

The chain combines TRBV7-2 with TRBJ2-7; no clear D. Trimming cost V 1 base and J 5 bases, with 9 bases left between them. The CDR3 covers 13 residues. Germline-derived CDR1 and CDR2 are SGHTA and FQGNSA. CDR3 protein: CASSLEPPDEQYF. CDR3 sequence (DNA): TGTGCCAGCAGCTTAGAACCGCCGGACGAGCAGTACTTC. The full variable domain, its missing parts supplied by reference TRBV7-2 and TRBJ2-7, is GAGVSQSPSNKVTEKGKDVELRCDPISGHTALYWYRQSLGQGLEFLIYFQGNSAPDKSGLPSDRFSAERTGGSVSTLTIQRTQQEDSAVYLCASSLEPPDEQYFGPGTRLTVT.

This rearrangement joins TRBV27 to TRBJ2-1, with D perhaps being TRBD1 or TRBD2 (5 bases each). V lost 6 bases and J lost 4, with 16 bases in between. Germline V gives CDR1 MNHEY, CDR2 SMNVEV (reference sequence). CDR3 length equals 15 residues. The CDR3 DNA is TGTGCCAGCAGACCCGGGACGATGGGTTACAATGAGCAGTTCTTC. It specifies CASRPGTMGYNEQFF.

This chain connects TRBV30 to TRBJ2-3; TRBD2 aligns across 9 bases. The CDR3 runs 15 residues. Germline CDR1 is GTSNPN and CDR2 is SVGIG (reference sequence). V lost 2 bases and J lost 6; bases outside the gene matches: 9. DNA of the CDR3: TGTGCCTGGAGTTACCCTTTAGCGGGAGCGGATACGCAGTATTTT. It yields the protein CAWSYPLAGADTQYF.

This sequence joins TRBV5-1 and TRBJ2-1; 11 bases line up with TRBD1. This CDR3 is 15 amino acids long. Unmatched junction bases numbered 12, after V lost 4 bases and J lost 12 bases. Germline V gene sequence: CDR1 SGHRS, CDR2 YFSETQ. The CDR3 nucleotides are TGCGCCAGCAGCCGCGGGACAGGGGGTAGAGGGGCGCAGTTCTTC. This gives the protein CASSRGTGGRGAQFF.